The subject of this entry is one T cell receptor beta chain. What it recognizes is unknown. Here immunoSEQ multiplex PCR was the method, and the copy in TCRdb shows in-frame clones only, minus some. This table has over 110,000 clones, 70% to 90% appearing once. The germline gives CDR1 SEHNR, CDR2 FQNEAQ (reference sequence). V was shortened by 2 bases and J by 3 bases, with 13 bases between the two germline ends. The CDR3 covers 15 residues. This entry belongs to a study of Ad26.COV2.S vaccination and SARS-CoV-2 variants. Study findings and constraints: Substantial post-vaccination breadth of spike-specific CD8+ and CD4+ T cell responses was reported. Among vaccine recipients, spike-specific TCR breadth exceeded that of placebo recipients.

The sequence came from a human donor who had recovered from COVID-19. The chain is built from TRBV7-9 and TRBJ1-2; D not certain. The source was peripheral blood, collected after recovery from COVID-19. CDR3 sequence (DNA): TGTGCCAGCAGCTTAACGTACCCTAAGGACTATGGCTACACCTTC. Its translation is CASSLTYPKDYGYTF.